This is a list of T cell receptor beta chains from one sample in a study of blood T cell repertoires in COVID-19. Generated by immunoSEQ multiplex PCR, the TCRdb table keeps only in-frame clones and is missing some. Seen here are 150,000 to 200,000 clones, around 90% observed once, and the top ten hold around 2.4%. Sequencing was done on a sample of PBMCs or T cells enriched from blood (not recorded which). These receptors were obtained from a woman in her twenties or thirties who had recovered from COVID-19. Each CDR3 is given without its conserved first and last residue.

v_call,cdr3_aa
TRBV19,ASSIQGWDTEAF
TRBV30,AWSVPGHETQY
TRBV11-3,ASSFSGTGAYEQY
TRBV6-5,ASSSRLAGGNSQY
TRBV19,ASSIDAGNYGYT
TRBV11-3,ASSLSDRVNTEAF
TRBV6-2/TRBV6-3,ASSSKIQGSGTEAF
TRBV9,ASSPRFRQGGITDTQY
TRBV6-5,ASSRTSGRRETQY
TRBV30,AWTGQVNSPLH
TRBV10-3,ATRDTYEQY
TRBV7-6,ASSFVTGGSGTGELF
TRBV9,ASSVTDNEQF
TRBV11-1,ASSQGQMNEKLF
TRBV7-8,AIQGGNTIY
TRBV16,ASSPDSPKEPQH
TRBV6-4,ANPDRHASNEQF
TRBV19,ASSTREGYSNQPQH
TRBV5-1,ASSLQTENTEAF
TRBV7-9,ASSPHRQGLRTDTQY
TRBV11-2,ASSLLIGSGGTSI
TRBV6-5,ASSARTSGSWKF
TRBV7-9,ASSVRSGTHQETQY